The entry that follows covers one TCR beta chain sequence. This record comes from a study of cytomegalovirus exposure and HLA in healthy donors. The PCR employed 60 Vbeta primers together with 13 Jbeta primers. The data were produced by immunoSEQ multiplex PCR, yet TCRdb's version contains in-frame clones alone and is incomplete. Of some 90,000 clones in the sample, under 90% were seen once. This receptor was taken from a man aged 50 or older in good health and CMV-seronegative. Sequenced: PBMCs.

Here the CDR3 reads CASSLRDTYGYTF. CDR3 in DNA: TGTGCCAGCAGCTTGCGGGACACCTATGGCTACACCTTC. V usage is TRBV5-8 and J usage is TRBJ1-2; D perhaps matches TRBD1 (6 bases). Between the trimmed V and J ends, which lost 1 base and 4 bases, there was a span of 8 bases. The CDR3 has 13 amino acids. Germline CDR1 and CDR2: SGHTS and YDEGEE.